This T cell receptor (beta chain) is drawn from a study of early T cells in non-severe SARS-CoV-2 infection. Across the study: Chains stayed unpaired after sequencing of bulk RNA from unsorted whole blood. General study points: VDJdb matching favored anti-spike CD8 responses, missing private and CD4 specificities.

In the library, individual cDNA molecules carried attached unique molecular identifiers. In TCRdb, the 5' RACE reads were re-called with MiXCR into one record per CDR3 protein. The sample holds about 94,000 distinct CDR3 sequences, less than 15% seen once. Germline V gene sequence: CDR1 LGHDT, CDR2 YNNKEL (reference sequence). The CDR3 totals 11 residues. V lost 3 bases and J lost 12, with 12 bases in between. A word on this clonotype: Its antigen is undetermined.

Source material: whole blood. This sequence joins TRBV3-1 and TRBJ2-7; D gene uncertain. The source of this sequence is an adult who was a healthcare worker with PCR-confirmed SARS-CoV-2 infection or an uninfected control (not recorded which). CDR3 amino acids: CASSQSSRLYF. For the CDR3, the DNA is TGTGCCAGCAGCCAGTCCTCCCGCTTGTACTTC.